The 23 T cell receptor beta chains below were found in one sample sequenced in a study of blood T cell repertoires in COVID-19 (dated by TCRdb to about 2020). The method behind the library was the immunoSEQ multiplex PCR assay. TCRdb re-hosts the immuneACCESS table, in-frame sequences only. Its copies lack some clones; in the studies checked, an unresolved V gene accounts for under half of them, and the cause for the rest is not known. The sample table contains fewer than 100,000 clones; only one count was recorded for approximately 92% of them. The top ten clones comprise roughly 0.8% of the sample. Sample: peripheral blood. These TCRs come from a woman of 80 years or more with acute or convalescent COVID-19.

The genes are TRBV10-1 and TRBJ2-1, with 9 bases that match TRBD1. This CDR3 contains 14 residues. Unmatched junction bases numbered 9, after V lost 8 bases and J lost 7 bases. CDR1 is WNHNN, CDR2 SYGVQD, per germline (reference sequence). CDR3 amino acids: CASARDRDVNEQFF. For the CDR3, the DNA is TGCGCCAGCGCCCGGGACAGGGATGTGAATGAGCAGTTCTTC.

The chain links TRBV5-6 to TRBJ1-1, with unresolved D. V lost 3 bases to trimming and J lost 1 base, with 13 bases between them. Germline CDR1 and CDR2: SGHDT and YYEEEE. The CDR3 has 15 amino acids. CDR3 coding DNA: TGTGCCAGCAGCTACTTGTGGGCAGGGAACACTGAAGCTTTCTTT. It encodes CASSYLWAGNTEAFF.

The count of this clone is one. The J gene is TRBJ1-2, the V gene TRBV28, with D uncertain. V lost 11 bases to trimming and J lost 2 bases, with 12 bases between them. Germline lookup yields CDR1 MDHEN and CDR2 SYDVKM. The CDR3 is 12 residues long. CDR3 nucleotides: TGTGCCGGGTTCGGGATAAACTATGGCTACACCTTC. As protein: CAGFGINYGYTF.

The chain combines TRBV25-1 with TRBJ2-3; possibly TRBD2 for D (6 bases). Germline lookup yields CDR1 MGHDK and CDR2 SYGVNS. This CDR3 is 13 amino acids long. V was cut by 11 bases and J by 4 bases, with 16 bases left in between. The CDR3 DNA reads TGTGCCTCCTCCTCGGGGGTAGCAGATACGCAGTATTTT. Translation gives CASSSGVADTQYF.

The chain's CDR3 is CASSQGRVEPQHF. CDR3 nucleotides: TGCGCCAGCAGCCAAGGGAGAGTGGAGCCCCAGCATTTT. V gene TRBV4-1 combines with J gene TRBJ1-5; D remains ambiguous. The CDR3 consists of 13 residues. Germline loops: CDR1 MGHRA, CDR2 YSYEKL. Deletions cut 1 base from V and 8 bases from J, with 9 bases between.

This clone was counted a single time. The chain links TRBV11-2 to TRBJ2-2; 8 positions agree with TRBD2. In germline, CDR1 is SGHAT, CDR2 FQNNGV. V gave up 5 bases and J gave up 1 base; unmatched junction bases: 6. CDR3 length: 16 amino acids. The CDR3 bases are TGTGCCAGCAGCCCTGGACTAGCCCTGAACACCGGGGAGCTGTTTTTT. Its protein product is CASSPGLALNTGELFF.

This clone was found a few times. The chain carries TRBV12-3 or TRBV12-4 and TRBJ1-2; D is ambiguous. Trimming pared 7 bases from V and 8 bases from J, leaving 14 bases between. The CDR3 length is 12 residues. CDR3 DNA sequence: TGTGCCAGCACTGCGGGGAGTTTAGGCTACACCTTC. It specifies CASTAGSLGYTF.

V usage is TRBV19 and J usage is TRBJ1-2; 8 bases are shared with TRBD1. J was trimmed by 8 bases and V by 0 bases; bases with no gene match: 5. This CDR3 region has 14 residues. Germline V gives CDR1 LNHDA, CDR2 SQIVND (reference sequence). The chain's CDR3 is CASSIEDRGRGYTF. The CDR3 DNA sequence: TGTGCCAGTAGTATAGAAGACAGGGGTAGGGGCTACACCTTC.

The V and J genes are TRBV4-1 and TRBJ2-5, with 11 nucleotides matching TRBD2. Germline V gives CDR1 MGHRA, CDR2 YSYEKL. CDR3 length: 17 residues. The J segment lost 1 base and the V segment lost 0 bases, leaving 4 bases of the junction unmatched. Here the CDR3 DNA reads TGCGCCAGCAGCCAAGATAGGACTAGCGGGCTCCAAGAGACCCAGTACTTC. This codes for CASSQDRTSGLQETQYF.

The chain recombines TRBV28 with TRBJ1-2; 7 bases are a match to TRBD1. The V and J ends lost 6 bases and 4 bases, in that order; junction bases with no gene match: 8. The germline V gene encodes CDR1 MDHEN and CDR2 SYDVKM. CDR3 length: 14 amino acids. The chain's CDR3 is CASSTRDSFYGYTF. The CDR3 DNA reads as TGTGCCAGCAGCACCCGGGACAGCTTCTATGGCTACACCTTC.

The J gene is TRBJ2-1, the V gene TRBV7-2; D remains unclear. The V end was cut by 5 bases, the J end by 7 bases, with 6 bases between. Germline-derived CDR1 and CDR2 are SGHTA and FQGNSA. The CDR3 has 11 amino acids. CDR3 residues: CASSLRNEQFF. The CDR3 DNA sequence: TGTGCCAGCAGCCTCCGGAATGAGCAGTTCTTC.

The chain is built from TRBV20-1 and TRBJ1-1; tentative D call: TRBD1 (6 bases). CDR1 is DFQATT, CDR2 SNEGSKA, per germline (reference sequence). CDR3 length: 13 amino acids. With 5 bases removed from V and 2 bases from J, the gap between germline ends came to 12 bases. The CDR3 here is CSAGEGGNTEAFF. CDR3 DNA sequence: TGCAGTGCTGGTGAAGGGGGAAACACTGAAGCTTTCTTT.

This sequence joins TRBV10-3 and TRBJ2-7, with TRBD2 matching over 14 bases. This CDR3 is built from 16 residues. Trimming took 4 bases from V and 7 from J; bases not matched to a gene: 9. From germline, CDR1 is ENHRY and CDR2 SYGVKD. CDR3 region: CAISGGLTSGRGEQYF. The CDR3 DNA is TGTGCCATCAGTGGTGGGTTGACTAGCGGGAGGGGTGAGCAGTACTTC.

The chain has TRBV19 and TRBJ2-1; possibly TRBD2 for D (5 bases). CDR1 is LNHDA and CDR2 is SQIVND in the germline V gene (reference sequence). Trimming left V 4 bases short and J 6 bases short, with 13 bases between. This CDR3 is 14 amino acids long. The CDR3 bases are TGTGCCAGTAGTAGCGGGCGAACTATCAATGAGCAGTTCTTC. As protein: CASSSGRTINEQFF.

This clone was recorded only once. CDR3 bases: TGTGCCAGCTCACCACCTCAGCGGACCGGGGAGCTGTTTTTT. This gives the protein CASSPPQRTGELFF. The chain couples TRBV18 to TRBJ2-2, with D perhaps matching TRBD2 (5 bases). There are 14 residues in the CDR3. Germline CDR1 KGHSH, CDR2 LQKENI. V was cut by 0 bases and J by 5 bases, with 7 bases left in between.

The V gene is TRBV3-1 (or the pseudogene TRBV3-2), the J gene TRBJ2-1, with 12 bases identical to TRBD2. Trimming took 9 bases from V and 10 from J; bases not matched to a gene: 10. CDR3 length: 14 residues. Germline CDR1 reads LGHDT; CDR2 reads YNNKEL (reference sequence). CDR3 sequence reads: CASKLAGGVGEQFF. The CDR3 nucleotides read TGTGCCAGTAAACTAGCGGGAGGTGTGGGGGAGCAGTTCTTC.

The CDR3 nucleotides are TGTGCCAGCAGCTCTGGGGGACAGGGCCCAGATACGCAGTATTTT. Protein sequence: CASSSGGQGPDTQYF. The chain uses TRBV5-4 and TRBJ2-3; 9 bases are shared with TRBD1. With V trimmed by 3 bases and J by 4 bases, 6 bases remained unmatched. Germline V gene data show CDR1 as SGHNT and CDR2 as YYREEE (reference sequence). CDR3 length: 15 amino acids.

This chain connects TRBV6-6 to TRBJ2-1; the match to TRBD1 covers 10 bases. V lost 6 bases, J lost 9 bases, and 14 bases stayed unmatched. The CDR3 is 16 residues long. The V gene's germline CDR1 is MNHNY and CDR2 SVGAGI (reference sequence). CDR3 loop: CASSEAGTGEVGEQFF. The CDR3 DNA reads as TGTGCCAGCAGCGAGGCCGGGACAGGGGAAGTAGGTGAGCAGTTCTTC.

The gene calls are TRBV12-3 or TRBV12-4 and TRBJ2-7; D uncertain. CDR3 length: 12 residues. V was clipped by 1 base and J by 7 bases, with 8 bases between them. The CDR3 sequence: CASSLEYREQYF. CDR3 bases: TGTGCCAGCAGTTTAGAGTATCGGGAGCAGTACTTC.

The chain links TRBV19 to TRBJ2-2, with TRBD1 as a possible D gene (5 bases). This CDR3 is built from 14 residues. V lost 6 bases and J 8 bases, leaving 16 bases between the germline ends. Per germline, CDR1 LNHDA and CDR2 SQIVND (reference sequence). CDR3: CASSGQGRSGELFF. In DNA form, the CDR3 reads TGTGCCAGTAGCGGTCAGGGAAGGTCGGGGGAGCTGTTTTTT.

The chain is built from TRBV5-1 and TRBJ2-7, with 13 positions matching TRBD2. With 4 bases clipped from V and 9 bases from J, the junction kept 10 bases outside the gene matches. From germline, CDR1 is SGHRS and CDR2 YFSETQ. The CDR3 loop spans 15 amino acids. The CDR3: CASSAGLAGAEGQYF. In nucleotides, the CDR3 is TGCGCCAGCAGCGCCGGACTAGCGGGAGCAGAGGGGCAGTACTTC.

The V gene is TRBV5-1, the J gene TRBJ1-4, with TRBD1 matching over 12 bases. This CDR3 region has 16 residues. Per the germline V gene, CDR1 is SGHRS and CDR2 is YFSETQ. Unmatched junction bases numbered 9, after V lost 4 bases and J lost 8 bases. This CDR3 is CASSPGTGGAREKLFF. The CDR3 DNA reads as TGCGCCAGCAGCCCCGGGACAGGGGGCGCGAGGGAAAAACTGTTTTTT.

This clone is a singleton in its sample. The rearrangement uses TRBV6-5 and TRBJ1-2; weak D call: TRBD1 (5 bases). The V end lost 1 base, the J end lost 0 bases, and 12 bases lay between the germline ends. This CDR3 region has 16 residues. Germline CDR1 and CDR2: MNHEY and SVGAGI. The CDR3 nucleotides are TGTGCCAGCAGTTACTTTCAGGGTCGAGCTAACTATGGCTACACCTTC. Translating it yields CASSYFQGRANYGYTF.